This TCR beta chain was observed in a study of blood T cells in healthy people across ages. On the study more broadly: Every two T cells gave about one barcoded beta molecule via template switching.

Those donating, healthy Caucasian individuals from Russia, were aged roughly 6 to 100. This clonotype appeared a few times. Sample-barcoded 5' priming and a J-beta primer mix drove a second PCR of about 7 to 11 cycles. TCRdb itself ran the 5' RACE reads through MiXCR, one entry per CDR3 protein. The sample lists 550,000 to 650,000 distinct CDR3 sequences; about 25% were seen once. The same data also went into a second study, on T cells of mothers and their children. Per that study: In the second PCR, M1S primer introduced barcodes and 2-4 random bases. Thymic selection molds TCR recombination output in much the same way for related pairs as for unrelated pairs.

The origin of this receptor is a boy under 10 years old in good health. The specimen sequenced was blood.

The CDR3 reads CASSSNPAYEQYF. The CDR3 DNA is TGTGCCAGCAGCTCCAATCCGGCCTACGAGCAGTACTTC. This chain uses TRBV27 with TRBJ2-7; unclear D gene. The length of the CDR3 is 13 residues. CDR1 MNHEY and CDR2 SMNVEV come from the germline V gene (reference sequence). V was clipped by 6 bases and J by 2 bases, with 11 bases between them.